The 17 T cell receptor beta chains reported below all come from one sample, sequenced in a study of blood T cells in healthy people across ages (dated by TCRdb to about 2015). Receptors were amplified or captured by 5' RACE. Reads for this sample came from an Illumina HiSeq 2500. The second PCR ran for roughly 7 to 12 cycles and used a J-beta primer mix along with a sample-barcoded 5' primer. TCRdb redid the processing of the public reads, applying fastp at Q25 and MiXCR, and retained in-frame beta chains. Rows are unified per CDR3 protein, each entry keeping the most common DNA and genes. For this sample there are hundreds of thousands of distinct CDR3 sequences; roughly three fifths appear just once. About a quarter of the sample lies in the top ten. Sequencing was done on a sample of blood. These receptors all come from a man between 40 and 49 years old in good health.

This clonotype was observed at least ten times. The chain is built from TRBV28 and TRBJ1-5; D call uncertain. Germline V gene sequence: CDR1 MDHEN, CDR2 SYDVKM. V lost 7 bases, J lost 3 bases, and 16 bases lay in between. The CDR3 length is 15 residues. The CDR3 DNA is TGTGCCAGCAAAAACACGGGTCAGTTCAATCAGCCCCAGCATTTT. Translated: CASKNTGQFNQPQHF.

V is TRBV4-2 and J is TRBJ2-1; the D gene could be TRBD1 or TRBD2 (5 bases each). The J call may be incorrect, as the DNA end agrees better with TRBJ2-7. The CDR3 has 21 residues. CDR1 is LGHNA, CDR2 YNFKEQ, per germline. CDR3 coding DNA: TGTGCCAGCAGCCAAGATCTGGGCTGCAGGGTTTGGGCCCGGAGGATAAACGAGCAGTACTTC. Translated, it gives CASSQDLGCRVWARRINEQYF.

In its sample, this clonotype was seen a few times. The chain has TRBV6-4 and TRBJ2-1; D ambiguous. The CDR3 is 13 amino acids. The V gene lost 2 bases and the J gene lost 8 bases, with 10 bases spanning the gap. Germline CDR1 reads MRHNA; CDR2 reads SNTAGT. The CDR3 loop reads CASSDHLGDEQFF. CDR3 nucleotide sequence: TGTGCCAGCAGTGACCATTTAGGAGATGAGCAGTTCTTC.

In this sample, this clonotype turned up once. This chain links TRBV27 with TRBJ2-7; TRBD1 matches 7 bases. Germline-derived CDR1 and CDR2 are MNHEY and SMNVEV (reference sequence). The CDR3 has 17 residues. V was pared by 5 bases and J by 0 bases, with 13 bases of the junction left unmatched. The CDR3 reads CASSPSPGQAYSYEQYF. CDR3 DNA: TGTGCCAGCAGTCCTTCTCCCGGACAGGCCTACTCCTACGAGCAGTACTTC.

This rearrangement joins TRBV9 to TRBJ2-5; perhaps TRBD1 as D (6 bases). The end of the DNA aligns better with TRBJ2-7, so the J call may be wrong. Germline lookup yields CDR1 SGDLS and CDR2 YYNGEE. The CDR3 length is 16 residues. DNA of the CDR3: TGTGCCAGCAGCAAGACGGGACACTCTAACCCCTACGAGCAGTACTTC. This sequence encodes CASSKTGHSNPYEQYF.

V and J are TRBV5-1 and TRBJ2-1; either TRBD1 or TRBD2 may supply D (5 bases each). Trimming took 3 bases from V and 6 from J, leaving 16 bases between them. The CDR3 consists of 15 residues. Germline loops: CDR1 SGHRS, CDR2 YFSETQ. The CDR3 DNA follows: TGCGCCAGCAGCTCGGGGCTGGGGGTCATCAATGAGCAGTTCTTC. This gives the protein CASSSGLGVINEQFF.

This clonotype has just a few counts. V and J are TRBV20-1 and TRBJ1-2; D possibly corresponds to TRBD1 (5 bases). CDR3 size: 13 residues. V was shortened by 0 bases and J by 4 bases, with 9 bases between the two germline ends. From germline, CDR1 is DFQATT and CDR2 SNEGSKA (reference sequence). CDR3 in amino acids: CSARDPTAYGYTF. For the CDR3, the DNA is TGCAGTGCTAGAGACCCGACAGCCTATGGCTACACCTTC.

This clonotype was counted a few times. The V gene is TRBV12-3 or TRBV12-4, the J gene TRBJ2-5; 10 nucleotides agree with TRBD1. The CDR3 has 14 amino acids. V trimming: 6 bases; J trimming: 6 bases; junction bases outside the gene matches: 7. The CDR3 DNA reads TGTGCCAGCAGGACAGGGGGCTTGCGGAAGACCCAGTACTTC. It encodes CASRTGGLRKTQYF.

The genes are TRBV7-3 and TRBJ1-2; the D is unclear. The CDR3 totals 17 residues. V was shortened by 4 bases and J by 2 bases, with 20 bases between the two germline ends. In germline, CDR1 is SGHTA, CDR2 FQGTGA. CDR3 sequence: CASSSGRGELANYGYTF. The CDR3 DNA sequence: TGTGCCAGCAGCTCTGGCCGAGGAGAATTAGCCAACTATGGCTACACCTTC.

The J gene is TRBJ2-7, the V gene TRBV10-3; TRBD1 agrees at 10 bases. Unmatched junction bases numbered 11, after V lost 5 bases and J lost 7 bases. This CDR3 has 15 amino acids. The germline gives CDR1 ENHRY, CDR2 SYGVKD. The CDR3 is CAISSRQGAAGEQYF. The CDR3 DNA follows: TGTGCCATCAGTTCCCGACAGGGGGCGGCGGGGGAGCAGTACTTC.

This chain links TRBV5-1 with TRBJ2-1, with 11 positions matching TRBD1. Per the germline V gene, CDR1 is SGHRS and CDR2 is YFSETQ. The trim removed 0 bases at V and 8 bases at J, leaving 7 bases unmatched. This CDR3 contains 16 residues. The CDR3 is CASSLAGQGAVDEQFF. As DNA, the CDR3 is TGCGCCAGCAGCTTGGCAGGACAGGGGGCTGTAGATGAGCAGTTCTTC.

The CDR3 loop reads CASSSLASGSGEQYF. For the CDR3, the DNA is TGCGCCAGCAGCTCCCTGGCTAGCGGGAGCGGCGAGCAGTACTTC. The chain carries TRBV5-1 and TRBJ2-5; 10 nucleotides align to TRBD2. The end of the DNA is better explained by TRBJ2-7, so the J call may be wrong. There are 15 residues in the CDR3. The V gene's germline CDR1 is SGHRS and CDR2 YFSETQ.

This clonotype has just a few counts. The chain has TRBV5-1 and TRBJ2-5; D gene unclear. The V gene's germline CDR1 is SGHRS and CDR2 YFSETQ. Trimming took off 5 bases at V and 0 bases at J, with 8 bases between the two ends. The CDR3 has 13 amino acids. The chain's CDR3 is CASRVGNQETQYF. For the CDR3, the DNA is TGCGCCAGCAGAGTCGGCAACCAAGAGACCCAGTACTTC.

Turning to this clonotype: A single base separates this from a much larger clone, so it may be a read error. CDR3 protein: CASSLARGQGKSGANVLTF. CDR3 nucleotides: TGTGCCAGCAGTTTAGCGCGGGGGCAGGGGAAGTCTGGGGCCAACGTCCTGACTTTC. V is TRBV12-3 or TRBV12-4 and J is TRBJ2-6; TRBD2 might be the D (7 bases). CDR3 length: 19 residues. With 0 bases removed from V and 1 base from J, the gap between germline ends came to 16 bases.

V gene TRBV27 combines with J gene TRBJ2-2; tentatively, D is TRBD2 (5 bases). CDR1 is MNHEY, CDR2 SMNVEV, per germline (reference sequence). CDR3 length: 14 residues. Between the trimmed V and J ends, which lost 3 bases and 6 bases, there was a span of 11 bases. Written as DNA, the CDR3 is TGTGCCAGCAGTTTTGTGGGAGTACCCGGGGAGCTGTTTTTT. It yields the protein CASSFVGVPGELFF.

A few counts support this clonotype. V and J are TRBV29-1 and TRBJ2-1; TRBD2 agrees at 10 bases. Trimming removed 1 base from V and 6 bases from J; junction bases left unmatched: 12. The CDR3 loop spans 17 amino acids. Germline-derived CDR1 and CDR2 are SQVTM and ANQGSEA. The CDR3 is CSVEAGESGRGSNEQFF. The CDR3 region has the DNA TGCAGCGTTGAAGCAGGCGAAAGCGGGAGGGGGAGCAATGAGCAGTTCTTC.

The rearrangement joins TRBV12-3 or TRBV12-4 to TRBJ2-7; 7 bases align to TRBD2. The CDR3 runs 14 residues. Trimming cost V 6 bases and J 7 bases; bases outside gene matches: 12. CDR3 sequence (DNA): TGTGCCAGCAGGGGACCAACTAGCGCCAATGAGCAGTACTTC. It codes for CASRGPTSANEQYF.